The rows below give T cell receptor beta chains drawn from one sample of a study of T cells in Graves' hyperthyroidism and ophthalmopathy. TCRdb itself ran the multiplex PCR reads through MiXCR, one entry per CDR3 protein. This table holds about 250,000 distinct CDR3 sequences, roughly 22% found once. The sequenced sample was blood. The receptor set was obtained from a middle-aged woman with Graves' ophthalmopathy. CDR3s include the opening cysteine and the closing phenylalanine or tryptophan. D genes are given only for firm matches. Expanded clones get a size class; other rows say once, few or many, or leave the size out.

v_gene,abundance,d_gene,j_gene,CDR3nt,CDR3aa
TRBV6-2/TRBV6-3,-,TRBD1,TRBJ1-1,TGTGCCAGCAGTGGAGGACAGGGTAACACTGAAGCTTTCTTT,CASSGGQGNTEAFF
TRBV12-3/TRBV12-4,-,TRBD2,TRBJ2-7,TGTGCCAGCTCACCCGCGACTAGCGGCGACGAGCAGTACTTC,CASSPATSGDEQYF
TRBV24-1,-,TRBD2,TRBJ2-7,TGTGCCAGCAGCCGCGACCGGACTAGCGGGGGGAGAAACGAGCAGTACTTC,CASSRDRTSGGRNEQYF
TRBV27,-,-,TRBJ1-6,TGTGCCAGCAGTTTTAGCGGGTATTCACCCCTCCACTTT,CASSFSGYSPLHF
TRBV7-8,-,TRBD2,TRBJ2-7,TGTGCCAGCAGCTTTGGGAGGGCCAGCTCCTACGAGCAGTACTTC,CASSFGRASSYEQYF
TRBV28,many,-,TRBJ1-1,TGTGCCAGCAGCACCGACAGAATGTGGAACACTGAAGCTTTCTTT,CASSTDRMWNTEAFF
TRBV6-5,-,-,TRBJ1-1,TGTGCCAGCAGACTCGGGACCAAAGCTTTCTTT,CASRLGTKAFF
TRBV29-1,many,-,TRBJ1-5,TGCAGCGTTGGTGTCGGACTTAATCAGCCCCAGCATTTT,CSVGVGLNQPQHF
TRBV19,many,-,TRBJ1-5,TGTGCCAGTAGTGCCAGCCTCAATCAGCCCCAGCATTTT,CASSASLNQPQHF
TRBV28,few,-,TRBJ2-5,TGTGCCAGCAGTCCATGGACACACCAAGAGACCCAGTACTTC,CASSPWTHQETQYF
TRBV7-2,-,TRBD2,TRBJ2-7,TGTGCCAGCACGGCGGGAGTCGCCTACGAGCAGTACTTC,CASTAGVAYEQYF
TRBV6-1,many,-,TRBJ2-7,TGTGCCAGCAGTGAAGCGATCGGTTTATCCTACGAGCAGTACTTC,CASSEAIGLSYEQYF
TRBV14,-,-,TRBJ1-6,TGTGCCAGCAGCCAATGGACAGCTAATTCACCCCTCCACTTT,CASSQWTANSPLHF
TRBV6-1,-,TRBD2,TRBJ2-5,TGTGCCAGCAGTGAAGCGCTCCCGACCGTCCAGCGGGGACAAGAGACCCAGTACTTC,CASSEALPTVQRGQETQYF
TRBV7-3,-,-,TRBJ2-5,TGTGCCAGCAGCTTAATCAGTCAAGAGACCCAGTACTTC,CASSLISQETQYF
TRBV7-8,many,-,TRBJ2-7,TGTGCCAGCAGCTTAGCAACCGGGGAGCAGTACTTC,CASSLATGEQYF
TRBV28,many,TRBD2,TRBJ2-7,TGTGCCAGCAGTTTCCTAGCGGGTCTCGTTGGGCAGTACTTC,CASSFLAGLVGQYF
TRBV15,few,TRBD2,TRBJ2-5,TGTGCCACCAGCAGAGATTCGGCTAGCGGGAGGGAGACCCAGTACTTC,CATSRDSASGRETQYF
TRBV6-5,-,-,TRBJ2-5,TGTGCCAGCAGTTTCTCAGGGGCGAAGGAGACCCAGTACTTC,CASSFSGAKETQYF
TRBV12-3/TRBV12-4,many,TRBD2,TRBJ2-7,TGTGCCAGCACCCATAGCGGGAGGGCCTTCGAGCAGTACTTC,CASTHSGRAFEQYF
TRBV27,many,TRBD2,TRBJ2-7,TGTGCCAGCAGTTTCCGACTAGCGAACTCCTACGAGCAGTACTTC,CASSFRLANSYEQYF
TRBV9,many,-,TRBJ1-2,TGTGCCAGCAGTCTGGGGCAGGGAGGCGGCTATGGCTACACCTTC,CASSLGQGGGYGYTF
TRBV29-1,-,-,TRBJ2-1,TGCAGCGTTGAAGCTAGAATGGACTACGAGCAGTTCTTC,CSVEARMDYEQFF
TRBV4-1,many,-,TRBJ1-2,TGCGCCAGCAGCCAAGACGCATCGACATATGGCTACACCTTC,CASSQDASTYGYTF
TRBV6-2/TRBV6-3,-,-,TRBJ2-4,TGTGCCAGCAGAAAGGCCGGGACCTCGGAAAACATTCAGTACTTC,CASRKAGTSENIQYF
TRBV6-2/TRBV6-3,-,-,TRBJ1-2,TGTGCCAGCAGTTACGCGACAGCCTATGGCTACACCTTC,CASSYATAYGYTF
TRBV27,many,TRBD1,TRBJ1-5,TGTGCCAGCAGTACCGGGACAGGGGGCAATCAGCCCCAGCATTTT,CASSTGTGGNQPQHF